The text below deals with one T cell receptor (beta chain). The antigen remains undetermined. TCRdb reprocessed the 5' RACE reads and keeps a single row for each CDR3 protein, giving no DNA. The sample table sets out hundreds of thousands of distinct CDR3 sequences. Germline V gene data show CDR1 as DFQATT and CDR2 as SNEGSKA (reference sequence). The CDR3 loop spans 13 amino acids. The data originate from a study of T cells expressing NK-cell markers. Study-wide context: It was sorted CD3+CD56-NKG2C+, CD3+CD56+NKG2C- and CD3+CD56+NKG2C+ T cells that provided the TCR beta repertoires. Findings and limits, study-wide: The share of CD8+ T cells held by dominant NKG2C+ clonotypes was about 1.0-8% in 5 or 6 donors.

The J gene is TRBJ2-1, the V gene TRBV20-1; the TRBD2 assignment by TCRdb is unverifiable without DNA. The specimen was blood T cells: a sorted CD56 or NKG2C T cell subset, CD4+ or CD8+ T cells, or bulk PBMC T cells (not recorded which). This sequence originates from a woman between 18 and 70 years old in good health. Here the CDR3 reads CSARREGSGEQFF.